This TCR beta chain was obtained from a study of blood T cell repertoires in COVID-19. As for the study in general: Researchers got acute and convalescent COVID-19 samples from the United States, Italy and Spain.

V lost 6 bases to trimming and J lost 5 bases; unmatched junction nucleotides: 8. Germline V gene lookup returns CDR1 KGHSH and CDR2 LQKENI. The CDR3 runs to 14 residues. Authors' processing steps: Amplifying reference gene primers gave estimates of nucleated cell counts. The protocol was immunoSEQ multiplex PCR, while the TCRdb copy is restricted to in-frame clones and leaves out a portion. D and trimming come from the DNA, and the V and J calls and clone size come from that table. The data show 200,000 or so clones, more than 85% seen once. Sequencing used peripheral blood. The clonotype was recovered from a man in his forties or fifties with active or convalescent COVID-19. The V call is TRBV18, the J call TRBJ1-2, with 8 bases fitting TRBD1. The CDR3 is CASSPITGGYGYTF. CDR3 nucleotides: TGTGCCAGCTCGCCTATCACAGGGGGGTATGGCTACACCTTC.